These 10 T cell receptor beta chains were sequenced from one sample in a study of metastatic and nonmetastatic thyroid tumors. All patients were treatment-naive before thyroid surgery. TCRdb re-called the PCR reads with MiXCR. This sample has tens of thousands of clones, with about 12% found just once. Sequencing used blood. The receptors originated from a male donor with papillary thyroid cancer or a benign thyroid nodule (not recorded which). Some clones in this sample may be carry-over from other donors' samples.

A remark on this clone: Just one base apart from a much larger clone, this may be a read error. This chain links TRBV20-1 with TRBJ2-3; D is unclear. CDR1 DFQATT and CDR2 SNEGSKA come from the germline V gene (reference sequence). Trimming pared 8 bases from V and 6 bases from J, leaving 15 bases between. The CDR3 is made up of 12 amino acids. The CDR3 protein is CSSPFETDTQYF. CDR3 nucleotide sequence: TGCAGTTCGCCCTTTGAGACCGATACGCAGTATTTT.

A word on this clone: A much more abundant neighbour one base away suggests this may be a read error. J is TRBJ2-1 and V is TRBV7-9; D possibly corresponds to TRBD2 (5 bases). Germline V gene data show CDR1 as SEHNR and CDR2 as FQNEAQ (reference sequence). With 11 bases removed from V and 5 bases from J, the gap between germline ends came to 25 bases. CDR3 length equals 16 residues. CDR3 amino acids: CARFVEIGIFNNEQFF. CDR3 nucleotides: TGTGCCCGTTTTGTTGAGATCGGGATCTTCAACAATGAGCAGTTCTTC.

This clone showed up just a few times. One end of the junction varies from germline; a read error may be responsible. The sample carries other DNA sequences with the same CDR3. The chain employs TRBV2 and TRBJ2-3; D not certain. There are 15 residues in the CDR3. CDR1 is SNHLY, CDR2 FYNNEI, per germline. The CDR3: CASIRDFGSTDTQYF. The CDR3 DNA follows: TGTGCCAGCATTCGTGATTTTGGAAGCACAGATACACAGTATTTT.

This clone was seen many times. The V gene is TRBV7-6, the J gene TRBJ2-7; D is perhaps TRBD1 (6 bases). Trimming left V 5 bases short and J 0 bases short, with 14 bases between. CDR1 and CDR2 from the germline V gene are SGHVS and FNYEAQ. The CDR3 is 15 residues long. The CDR3 here is CASSQRGQSSYEQYF. The CDR3 region has the DNA TGTGCCAGCAGCCAGAGAGGACAGTCCTCCTACGAGCAGTACTTC.

The table lists this clone with a few counts. The DNA for the CDR3 is TGTGCCAGTAGTACGGGACAACCGACTAATGGCTACACCTTC. Amino acids: CASSTGQPTNGYTF. The chain recombines TRBV19 with TRBJ1-2; tentatively, D is TRBD1 (6 bases). Trimming took 4 bases from V and 6 from J, leaving 15 bases between them. This CDR3 is 14 amino acids long. From germline, CDR1 is LNHDA and CDR2 SQIVND (reference sequence). Full variable domain (missing parts from reference TRBV19 and TRBJ1-2): DGGITQSPKYLFRKEGQNVTLSCEQNLNHDAMYWYRQDPGQGLRLIYYSQIVNDFQKGDIAEGYSVSREKKESFPLTVTSAQKNPTAFYLCASSTGQPTNGYTFGSGTRLTVV.

A remark on this clone: One junction end does not reproduce the germline sequence, and a read error may be involved. The chain has TRBV20-1 and TRBJ1-5; TRBD1 agrees at 7 bases. The length of the CDR3 is 15 residues. Germline CDR1 is DFQATT and CDR2 is SNEGSKA (reference sequence). In DNA, the CDR3 is TGCAGTGCCATCGTACCAGGGGGGGAGTATCAGCACCAGCATTTT. Translating gives CSAIVPGGEYQHQHF.

The V gene is TRBV28, the J gene TRBJ2-7; D is undetermined. The germline V and J ends were trimmed by 5 bases and 3 bases, with 20 bases remaining between them. The CDR3 totals 16 residues. Germline V gene sequence: CDR1 MDHEN, CDR2 SYDVKM. The CDR3 protein is CASSHPHPPDDYEQYF. In DNA form, the CDR3 reads TGTGCCAGCAGTCATCCTCACCCTCCCGACGACTACGAGCAGTACTTC.

There are many counts of this clone. This chain joins TRBV12-3 or TRBV12-4 and TRBJ2-4; TRBD2 aligns across 10 bases. The CDR3 runs to 15 residues. J lost 8 bases, V lost 1 base, and 5 bases had no gene match. The CDR3 coding sequence is TGTGCCAGCAGTTTAGGCAGCGGGAGGGGGGACATTCAGTACTTC. Translation gives CASSLGSGRGDIQYF.

This clone came up many times. The chain recombines TRBV28 with TRBJ2-1, with D possibly being TRBD1 or TRBD2 (5 bases each). V dropped 5 bases and J dropped 15 bases, with 17 bases sitting between them. This CDR3 contains 12 residues. In germline, CDR1 is MDHEN, CDR2 SYDVKM. CDR3 in DNA: TGTGCCAGCAGTCCCGTGGGGGAGTTTTGGTTCTTC. Translating gives CASSPVGEFWFF.

With regard to this clone: A much larger clone sits a single nucleotide away, making a read error possible. This specimen includes other DNA sequences encoding the same CDR3. The chain carries TRBV20-1 and TRBJ2-3, with D hard to call. Germline CDR1 reads DFQATT; CDR2 reads SNEGSKA (reference sequence). The CDR3 runs to 14 residues. This chain's CDR3 is CSARDWDSTDTQYF. The CDR3, as DNA: TGCAGTGCTAGAGACTGGGATAGCACAGACACGCAGTATTTT.